The T cell receptor (beta chain) described here comes from a study of lymphopenia after photon versus proton radiotherapy (dated by TCRdb to the late 2010s). With respect to the entire study: The immunological effects of photon versus proton radiation therapy were compared in patients with gastrointestinal tumors who developed high-grade lymphopenia. The 15 to 25 patients in the cohort had gastrointestinal tumors, were treated with either photon or proton therapy, and subsequently developed lymphopenia. The study was designed to characterize how the impact on the immune system differs between the two radiation modalities.

Including the terminal cysteine and phenylalanine, the CDR3 comprises 16 residues. CDR3 DNA only is kept here, 48 bases in frame from base 1. At the junction V is shortened by 0 bases and J by 3 bases, with 14 bases in between. The germline V gene specifies SGHDN as CDR1 and FVKESK as CDR2. The library was built by means of the immunoSEQ multiplex PCR assay. Deep sequencing of rearranged TCR beta loci, alongside multiparametric flow cytometry, was used to profile T cell repertoires. TCRdb mirrors the immuneACCESS table, restricted to in-frame sequences. Some clones are absent from its copies; in checked studies, under half trace to an unresolved V gene, and the reason for the others is unknown. This sample gives 20,000 to 30,000 clones in total; approximately 85% of them show up just once. The ten largest clones add up to under 6.5% of the sample. Paper-wide results and their limitations: Across the cohort, an inverse correlation was found between a larger post-nadir drop in TCR diversity and overall survival time among patients who died. The authors looked at the survival association only in patients who died, and they framed better survival with proton therapy as a possibility rather than a demonstrated result. Relative stability during treatment was observed in proton-treated patients, whereas loss of naive T cells and TCR diversity and gain of effector/memory populations were observed in photon-treated patients. After the lymphocyte count nadir, oligoclonal expansion, especially of CD8+ Temra cells, was observed in photon-treated repertoires, and the drop in diversity was driven by this expansion.

Notes on this clone: Its recognized antigen is unknown. Base qualities were left out, and no much larger clone turns up one base away.

The receptor's source is a man aged 25-40 years with gastric cancer. Sample: peripheral blood, taken from a patient treated with photon-based radiotherapy. This chain joins TRBV14 to TRBJ1-1; no D gene is confidently identified. The sequenced DNA is TGTGCCAGCAGCCAAGATACAAATACGTACGACACTGAAGCTTTCTTT. Its protein product is CASSQDTNTYDTEAFF.